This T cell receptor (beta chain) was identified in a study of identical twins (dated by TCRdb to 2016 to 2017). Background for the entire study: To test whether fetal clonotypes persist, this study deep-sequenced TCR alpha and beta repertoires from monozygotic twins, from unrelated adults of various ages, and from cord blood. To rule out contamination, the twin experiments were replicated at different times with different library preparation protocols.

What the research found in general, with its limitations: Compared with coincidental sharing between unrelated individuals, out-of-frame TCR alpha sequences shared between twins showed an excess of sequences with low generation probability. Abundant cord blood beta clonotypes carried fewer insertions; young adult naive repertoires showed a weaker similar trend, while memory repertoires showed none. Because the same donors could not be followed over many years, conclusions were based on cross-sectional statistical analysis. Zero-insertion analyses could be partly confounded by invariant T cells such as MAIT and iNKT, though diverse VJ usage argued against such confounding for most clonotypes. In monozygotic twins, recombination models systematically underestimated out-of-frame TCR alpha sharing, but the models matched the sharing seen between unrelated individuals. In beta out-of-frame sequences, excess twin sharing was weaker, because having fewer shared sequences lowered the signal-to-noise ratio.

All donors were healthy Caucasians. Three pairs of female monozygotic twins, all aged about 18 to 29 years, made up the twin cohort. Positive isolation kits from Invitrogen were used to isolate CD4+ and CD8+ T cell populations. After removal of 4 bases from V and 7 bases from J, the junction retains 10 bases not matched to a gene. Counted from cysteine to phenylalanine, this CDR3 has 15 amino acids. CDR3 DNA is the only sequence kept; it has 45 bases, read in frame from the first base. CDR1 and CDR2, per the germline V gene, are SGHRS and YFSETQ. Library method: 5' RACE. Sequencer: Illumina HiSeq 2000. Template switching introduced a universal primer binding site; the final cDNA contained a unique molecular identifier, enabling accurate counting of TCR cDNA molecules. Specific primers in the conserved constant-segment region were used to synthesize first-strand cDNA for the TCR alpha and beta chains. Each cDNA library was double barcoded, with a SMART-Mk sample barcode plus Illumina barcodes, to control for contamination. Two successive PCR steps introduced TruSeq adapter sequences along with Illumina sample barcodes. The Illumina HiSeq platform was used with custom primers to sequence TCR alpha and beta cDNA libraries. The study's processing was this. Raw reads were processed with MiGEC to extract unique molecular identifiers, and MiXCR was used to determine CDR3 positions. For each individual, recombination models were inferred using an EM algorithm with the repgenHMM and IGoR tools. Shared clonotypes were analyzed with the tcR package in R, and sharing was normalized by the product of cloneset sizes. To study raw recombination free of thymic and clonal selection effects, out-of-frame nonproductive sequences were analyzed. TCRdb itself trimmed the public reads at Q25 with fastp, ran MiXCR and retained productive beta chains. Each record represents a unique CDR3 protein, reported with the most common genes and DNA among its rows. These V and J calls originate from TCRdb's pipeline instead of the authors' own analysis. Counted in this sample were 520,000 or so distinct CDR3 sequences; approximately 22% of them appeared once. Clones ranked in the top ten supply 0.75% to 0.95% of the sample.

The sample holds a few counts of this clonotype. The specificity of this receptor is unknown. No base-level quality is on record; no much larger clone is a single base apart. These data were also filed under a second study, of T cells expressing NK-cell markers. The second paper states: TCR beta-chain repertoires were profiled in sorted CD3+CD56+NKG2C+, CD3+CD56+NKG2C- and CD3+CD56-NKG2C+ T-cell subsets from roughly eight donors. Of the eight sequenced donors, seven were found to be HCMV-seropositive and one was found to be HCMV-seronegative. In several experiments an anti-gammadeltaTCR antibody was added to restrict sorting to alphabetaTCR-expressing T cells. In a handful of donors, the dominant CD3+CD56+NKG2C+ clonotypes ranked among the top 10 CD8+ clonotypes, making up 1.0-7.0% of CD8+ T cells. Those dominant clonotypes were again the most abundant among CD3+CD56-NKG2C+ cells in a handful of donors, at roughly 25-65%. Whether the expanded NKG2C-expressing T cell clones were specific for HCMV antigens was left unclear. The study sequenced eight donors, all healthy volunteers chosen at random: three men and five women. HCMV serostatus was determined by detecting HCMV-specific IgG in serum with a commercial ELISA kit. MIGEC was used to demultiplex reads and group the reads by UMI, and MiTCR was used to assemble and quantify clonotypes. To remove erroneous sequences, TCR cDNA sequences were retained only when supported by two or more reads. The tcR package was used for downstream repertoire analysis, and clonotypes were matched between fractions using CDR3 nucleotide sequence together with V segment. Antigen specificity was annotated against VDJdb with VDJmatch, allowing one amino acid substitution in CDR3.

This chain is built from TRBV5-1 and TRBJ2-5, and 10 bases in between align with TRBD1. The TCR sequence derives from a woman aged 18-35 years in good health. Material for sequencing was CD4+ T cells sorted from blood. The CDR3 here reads CASSPNDRGHATQYF. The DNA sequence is TGCGCCAGCAGCCCCAACGACAGGGGGCATGCGACCCAGTACTTC.